Given below is one T cell receptor beta chain in context. The source of the sample is a study of blood T cell repertoires in COVID-19. Study at large: Italy, Spain and the United States were the sources of the convalescent and acute COVID-19 samples. Sources were T cells, B-cell-depleted T cells, or PBMCs; the material itself was cDNA or gDNA.

Clones were read by immunoSEQ multiplex PCR, and TCRdb kept only the in-frame ones, dropping some. This table holds around 200,000 clones, around 86% found once. Participant ages covered about 18 to 95 years across approximately 25 US areas. Cohorts were assigned according to the clinical history that participants reported. This TCR came from a man aged 35-49 years with acute COVID-19. Sample: PBMCs or T cells enriched from blood (not recorded which).

CDR3 DNA: TGTGCCAGCAGCTCAACCGGGACAGGGAACGGAAACACCATATATTTT. The encoded protein is CASSSTGTGNGNTIYF. The rearrangement links TRBV5-6 to TRBJ1-3; the match to TRBD1 covers 9 bases. Trimming cost V 3 bases and J 4 bases; bases outside gene matches: 8. This CDR3 has 16 residues. In germline, CDR1 is SGHDT, CDR2 YYEEEE. Drawing the rest from reference TRBV5-6 and TRBJ1-3, the complete variable domain is DAGVTQSPTHLIKTRGQQVTLRCSPKSGHDTVSWYQQALGQGPQFIFQYYEEEERQRGNFPDRFSGHQFPNYSSELNVNALLLGDSALYLCASSSTGTGNGNTIYFGEGSWLTVV.